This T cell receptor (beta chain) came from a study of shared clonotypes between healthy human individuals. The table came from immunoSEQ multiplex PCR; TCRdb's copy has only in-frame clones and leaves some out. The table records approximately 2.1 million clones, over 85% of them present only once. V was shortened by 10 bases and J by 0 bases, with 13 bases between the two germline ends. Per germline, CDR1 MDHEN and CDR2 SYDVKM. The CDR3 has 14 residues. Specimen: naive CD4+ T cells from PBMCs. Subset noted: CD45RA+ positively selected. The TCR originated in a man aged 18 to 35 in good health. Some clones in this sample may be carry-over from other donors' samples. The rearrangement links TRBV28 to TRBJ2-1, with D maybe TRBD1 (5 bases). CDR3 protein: CAIYGHSSYNEQFF. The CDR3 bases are TGTGCCATCTACGGACACAGCTCCTACAATGAGCAGTTCTTC.